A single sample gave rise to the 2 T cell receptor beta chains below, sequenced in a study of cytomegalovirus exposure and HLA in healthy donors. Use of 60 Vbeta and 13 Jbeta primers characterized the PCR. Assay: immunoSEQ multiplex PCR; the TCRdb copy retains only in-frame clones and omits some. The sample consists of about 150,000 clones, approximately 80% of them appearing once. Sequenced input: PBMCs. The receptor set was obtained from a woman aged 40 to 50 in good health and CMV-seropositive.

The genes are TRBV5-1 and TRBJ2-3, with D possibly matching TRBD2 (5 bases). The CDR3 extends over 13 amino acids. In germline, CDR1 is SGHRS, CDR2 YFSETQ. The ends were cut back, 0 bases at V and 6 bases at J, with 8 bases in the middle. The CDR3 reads CASSLEGADTQYF. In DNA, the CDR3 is TGCGCCAGCAGCTTGGAGGGAGCGGATACGCAGTATTTT.

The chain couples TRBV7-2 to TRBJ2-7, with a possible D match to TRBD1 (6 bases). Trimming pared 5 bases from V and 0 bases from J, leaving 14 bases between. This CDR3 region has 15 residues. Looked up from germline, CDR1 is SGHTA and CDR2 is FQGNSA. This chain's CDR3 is CASSPTGYDSYEQYF. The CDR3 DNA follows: TGTGCCAGCAGCCCTACAGGGTATGACTCCTACGAGCAGTACTTC. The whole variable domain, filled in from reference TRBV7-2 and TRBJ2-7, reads GAGVSQSPSNKVTEKGKDVELRCDPISGHTALYWYRQSLGQGLEFLIYFQGNSAPDKSGLPSDRFSAERTGGSVSTLTIQRTQQEDSAVYLCASSPTGYDSYEQYFGPGTRLTVT.